Following are 10 T cell receptor beta chains from one sample sequenced in a study of blood T cell repertoires in COVID-19. TCRdb keeps only in-frame clones here, not all; method: immunoSEQ multiplex PCR. The profile covers about 200,000 clones, with 80% appearing a single time and less than 6% taken by the ten largest. Sequencing was performed on peripheral blood. The receptors here all came from a woman aged 70-85 years with acute or convalescent COVID-19.

This chain connects TRBV28 to TRBJ1-1, with a possible D match to TRBD1 (6 bases). V shed 6 bases and J shed 2 bases, with 16 bases lying between them. The CDR3 runs 15 residues. Looked up from germline, CDR1 is MDHEN and CDR2 is SYDVKM. DNA for the CDR3: TGTGCCAGCAGAAGTCCGGGCAGGGGAAACACTGAAGCTTTCTTT. Translated: CASRSPGRGNTEAFF.

This clone has just a few counts. The chain has TRBV7-9 and TRBJ2-2, with D uncertain. Germline V gives CDR1 SEHNR, CDR2 FQNEAQ (reference sequence). Trimming took off 5 bases at V and 4 bases at J, with 11 bases between the two ends. This CDR3 is 14 amino acids long. The CDR3 spells CASSPTTFTGELFF. The CDR3 bases are TGTGCCAGCAGCCCAACTACTTTCACCGGGGAGCTGTTTTTT.

This clone was seen more than once but under ten times. The chain is built from TRBV6-5 and TRBJ1-5; 9 bases are a match to TRBD1. J gave up 2 bases and V 6 bases, and 5 bases lay outside the gene matches. The length of the CDR3 is 15 residues. The germline V gene has CDR1 MNHEY and CDR2 SVGAGI. The CDR3, as DNA: TGTGCCAGCAGAGCGGGACAGGGAGGCAATCAGCCCCAGCATTTT. This codes for CASRAGQGGNQPQHF.

This chain links TRBV15 with TRBJ1-4, with 9 positions matching TRBD1. The CDR3 totals 14 residues. In germline, CDR1 is LNHNV, CDR2 YYDKDF (reference sequence). V was pared by 6 bases and J by 3 bases, with 2 bases of the junction left unmatched. CDR3 residues: CATRRTGANEKLFF. The CDR3 region has the DNA TGTGCCACCAGAAGGACAGGGGCTAATGAAAAACTGTTTTTT.

The rearrangement joins TRBV3-1 (or the pseudogene TRBV3-2) to TRBJ2-2; maybe TRBD1 (6 bases). Trimming cost V 2 bases and J 6 bases, with 10 bases left between them. CDR1 is LGHDT and CDR2 is YNNKEL in the germline V gene (reference sequence). The CDR3 sequence is 14 residues long. The CDR3 region is CASSQTGYAGELFF. The CDR3 DNA is TGTGCCAGCAGCCAAACAGGGTACGCCGGGGAGCTGTTTTTT.

This clone was picked up a small number of times. V gene TRBV6-5 combines with J gene TRBJ2-3; TRBD1 might be the D (7 bases). V gave up 8 bases and J gave up 4 bases, with 16 bases separating them. There are 14 residues in the CDR3. Germline V gives CDR1 MNHEY, CDR2 SVGAGI. The CDR3 sequence is CASVSGGGSDTQYF. CDR3 DNA sequence: TGTGCCAGCGTCTCAGGGGGAGGTTCAGATACGCAGTATTTT.

The chain joins TRBV5-1 to TRBJ2-1; 8 positions agree with TRBD2. V lost 2 bases and J lost 7; bases outside the gene matches: 8. Per the germline V gene, CDR1 is SGHRS and CDR2 is YFSETQ. This CDR3 contains 15 residues. The CDR3 nucleotides are TGCGCCAGCAGCTTAGCCGGGAGGGCCAGGAATGAGCAGTTCTTC. Its translation: CASSLAGRARNEQFF.

At least ten counts were recorded for this clone. The chain uses TRBV7-2 and TRBJ2-1; D is unresolved. CDR3 size: 15 residues. Trimming removed 1 base at V and 4 bases at J, with 11 bases between. Germline-derived CDR1 and CDR2 are SGHTA and FQGNSA. The CDR3 is CASSLGPGPYNEQFF. The DNA of the CDR3 is TGTGCCAGCAGCTTAGGACCGGGTCCGTACAATGAGCAGTTCTTC.

The chain joins TRBV9 to TRBJ1-3; 8 nucleotides match TRBD1. This CDR3 is built from 18 residues. V was clipped by 1 base and J by 1 base; unmatched bases: 10. Germline V gene lookup returns CDR1 SGDLS and CDR2 YYNGEE. CDR3 loop: CASSVSGQGPGSGNTIYF. CDR3 in DNA: TGTGCCAGCAGCGTAAGTGGACAGGGACCGGGGTCTGGAAACACCATATATTTT.

The rearrangement uses TRBV28 and TRBJ1-5; TRBD1 might be the D (5 bases). This CDR3 contains 15 residues. Trimming took off 3 bases at V and 4 bases at J, with 13 bases between the two ends. Per germline, CDR1 MDHEN and CDR2 SYDVKM. The CDR3 sequence: CASSFSAGLNQPQHF. For the CDR3, the DNA is TGTGCCAGCAGTTTCTCTGCAGGGCTTAATCAGCCCCAGCATTTT.